What follows are 14 T cell receptor beta chains derived from one specimen sequenced in a study of blood T cell repertoires in COVID-19. Sequencing used immunoSEQ multiplex PCR; TCRdb keeps in-frame clones, though not all of them. Here the sample spans around 60,000 clones, 88% being singletons. The sequenced material came from peripheral blood. Receptors were obtained from a human donor in a cohort sampled during active COVID-19.

The V gene is TRBV13, the J gene TRBJ1-1; D remains unclear. Germline CDR1 reads PRHDT; CDR2 reads FYEKMQ (reference sequence). The ends were cut back, 3 bases at V and 7 bases at J, with 15 bases in the middle. The CDR3 sequence is 14 residues long. CDR3 nucleotide sequence: TGTGCCAGCAGCTTTATTTCCGGGGAGGGTGAAGCTTTCTTT. Its translation is CASSFISGEGEAFF.

The CDR3 is CASSLRQGLIGSYEQYF. CDR3 nucleotide sequence: TGTGCCAGCAGTTTAAGGCAGGGGCTGATCGGAAGTTACGAGCAGTACTTC. The chain carries TRBV28 and TRBJ2-7; possible D gene TRBD1, 6 bases. The V gene's germline CDR1 is MDHEN and CDR2 SYDVKM. V was cut by 2 bases and J by 4 bases, with 21 bases left in between. This CDR3 contains 17 residues.

The chain has TRBV27 and TRBJ1-1; tentatively, D is TRBD1 (5 bases). Germline CDR1 reads MNHEY; CDR2 reads SMNVEV (reference sequence). Trimming removed 6 bases from V and 3 bases from J, with 14 bases in between. The CDR3 runs 14 residues. The CDR3 region is CASRFTGLHTEAFF. For the CDR3, the DNA is TGTGCCAGCAGGTTCACGGGACTGCACACTGAAGCTTTCTTT.

This rearrangement joins TRBV7-2 to TRBJ2-3; D possibly corresponds to TRBD2 (6 bases). CDR1 is SGHTA, CDR2 FQGNSA, per germline. Trimming removed 5 bases from V and 0 bases from J, with 12 bases in between. This CDR3 is built from 15 residues. This CDR3 reads CASSLDYLSTDTQYF. CDR3 DNA: TGTGCCAGCAGCCTGGACTACCTTAGCACAGATACGCAGTATTTT.

In this sample, this clone turned up a few times. The gene calls are TRBV9 and TRBJ1-3, with TRBD1 identical over 8 bases. Germline lookup yields CDR1 SGDLS and CDR2 YYNGEE. CDR3 length: 15 residues. Trimming cost V 3 bases and J 4 bases; bases outside gene matches: 6. The CDR3 reads CASSGGQGGGNTIYF. CDR3 bases: TGTGCCAGCAGCGGCGGACAGGGAGGAGGAAACACCATATATTTT.

The chain recombines TRBV6-2 or TRBV6-3 with TRBJ2-7; weak D call: TRBD1 (6 bases). The CDR3 is made up of 16 amino acids. Trimming removed 5 bases at V and 3 bases at J, with 20 bases between. Germline V gene sequence: CDR1 MNHEY, CDR2 SVGEGT. CDR3 nucleotide sequence: TGTGCCAGCAGTGACCCATCCGGGACACGGTACTACGAGCAGTACTTC. Translating gives CASSDPSGTRYYEQYF.

The chain has TRBV29-1 and TRBJ2-3; 10 nucleotides line up with TRBD2. With V trimmed by 7 bases and J by 3 bases, 16 bases remained unmatched. Per the germline V gene, CDR1 is SQVTM and CDR2 is ANQGSEA. The CDR3 runs to 17 residues. This chain's CDR3 is CSAQGVAGGAGTDTQYF. CDR3 nucleotide sequence: TGCAGCGCCCAGGGGGTAGCGGGGGGCGCAGGGACAGATACGCAGTATTTT.

This clone was recorded only once. V usage is TRBV7-9 and J usage is TRBJ2-7; possibly TRBD1 for D (5 bases). This CDR3 has 14 amino acids. CDR1 and CDR2 from the germline V gene are SEHNR and FQNEAQ (reference sequence). V dropped 2 bases and J dropped 6 bases, with 14 bases sitting between them. Written as DNA, the CDR3 is TGTGCCAGCAGCTTAAATGGCAGGGCAGTCGAGCAGTACTTC. It codes for CASSLNGRAVEQYF.

The count of this clone is one. This chain joins TRBV4-2 and TRBJ2-7, with 10 bases that match TRBD2. Trimming cost V 3 bases and J 3 bases; bases outside gene matches: 5. Germline CDR1 is LGHNA and CDR2 is YNFKEQ. The CDR3 is made up of 15 amino acids. DNA of the CDR3: TGTGCCAGCAGCCAGGAACTAGCGGGGAACTACGAGCAGTACTTC. Amino acid sequence: CASSQELAGNYEQYF.

This chain joins TRBV5-4 and TRBJ2-2; 8 bases match TRBD1. J gave up 1 base and V 4 bases, and 6 bases lay outside the gene matches. CDR1 and CDR2 (germline): SGHNT, YYREEE (reference sequence). The CDR3 covers 16 residues. CDR3 loop: CASSPRQGMNTGELFF. The CDR3 region has the DNA TGTGCCAGCAGCCCTAGACAGGGGATGAACACCGGGGAGCTGTTTTTT. Combining the CDR3 with reference TRBV5-4 and TRBJ2-2 gives the whole variable domain ETGVTQSPTHLIKTRGQQVTLRCSSQSGHNTVSWYQQALGQGPQFIFQYYREEENGRGNFPPRFSGLQFPNYSSELNVNALELDDSALYLCASSPRQGMNTGELFFGEGSRLTVL.

The chain links TRBV28 to TRBJ2-7; 13 nucleotides match TRBD2. CDR1 MDHEN and CDR2 SYDVKM come from the germline V gene. The CDR3 totals 15 residues. V dropped 7 bases and J dropped 1; count of bases not matched to a gene: 4. DNA for the CDR3: TGTGCCAGCAATGAGGGACTAGCGGGATCCTACGAGCAGTACTTC. This gives the protein CASNEGLAGSYEQYF.

This chain links TRBV19 with TRBJ2-1; 9 nucleotides line up with TRBD2. Germline V CDR1 and CDR2: LNHDA, SQIVND (reference sequence). The J segment lost 7 bases and the V segment lost 3 bases, leaving 7 bases of the junction unmatched. The CDR3 extends over 15 amino acids. CDR3 sequence reads: CASSIVIAGVNEQFF. CDR3 coding DNA: TGTGCCAGTAGTATCGTGATAGCGGGGGTTAATGAGCAGTTCTTC.

This clone appeared once. This rearrangement joins TRBV2 to TRBJ2-3; D perhaps matches TRBD2 (5 bases). The CDR3 has 16 amino acids. Germline V lookup: CDR1 SNHLY, CDR2 FYNNEI. The V end lost 0 bases, the J end lost 0 bases, and 10 bases lay between the germline ends. CDR3: CASSEARSGSTDTQYF. CDR3 bases: TGTGCCAGCAGTGAAGCTCGCAGCGGCAGCACAGATACGCAGTATTTT.

This sequence joins TRBV24-1 and TRBJ2-5; D not certain. The CDR3 totals 13 residues. V lost 3 bases and J lost 0, with 4 bases in between. Germline CDR1 and CDR2: KGHDR and SFDVKD. The CDR3: CATSDPYQETQYF. CDR3 DNA: TGTGCCACCAGTGATCCCTACCAAGAGACCCAGTACTTC.